The entry below gives a single T cell receptor beta chain sequence along with its context. This entry is derived from a study of blood T cell repertoires in COVID-19. Study in general: Some COVID-19 samples were acute and others convalescent; all came from the United States, Italy and Spain. Sources were T cells, B-cell-depleted T cells, or PBMCs; the material itself was cDNA or gDNA.

Sequencing used immunoSEQ multiplex PCR; TCRdb keeps in-frame clones, though not all of them. The data contain hundreds of thousands of clones, less than 90% of them singletons. This CDR3 comprises 14 residues. The germline CDR1 and CDR2 sequences are SGHTA and FQGTGA. V was pared by 5 bases and J by 2 bases, with 12 bases between. Cohort allocation depended upon clinical history that participants reported. The source material was PBMCs or T cells enriched from blood (not recorded which). The clonotype was recovered from a woman in her 30s who had recovered from COVID-19. The chain has TRBV7-3 and TRBJ1-2, with D possibly TRBD1 on 6 matching bases. The CDR3 DNA is TGTGCCAGCAGCCCGGGGGGGCCCAACTATGGCTACACCTTC. It encodes CASSPGGPNYGYTF.